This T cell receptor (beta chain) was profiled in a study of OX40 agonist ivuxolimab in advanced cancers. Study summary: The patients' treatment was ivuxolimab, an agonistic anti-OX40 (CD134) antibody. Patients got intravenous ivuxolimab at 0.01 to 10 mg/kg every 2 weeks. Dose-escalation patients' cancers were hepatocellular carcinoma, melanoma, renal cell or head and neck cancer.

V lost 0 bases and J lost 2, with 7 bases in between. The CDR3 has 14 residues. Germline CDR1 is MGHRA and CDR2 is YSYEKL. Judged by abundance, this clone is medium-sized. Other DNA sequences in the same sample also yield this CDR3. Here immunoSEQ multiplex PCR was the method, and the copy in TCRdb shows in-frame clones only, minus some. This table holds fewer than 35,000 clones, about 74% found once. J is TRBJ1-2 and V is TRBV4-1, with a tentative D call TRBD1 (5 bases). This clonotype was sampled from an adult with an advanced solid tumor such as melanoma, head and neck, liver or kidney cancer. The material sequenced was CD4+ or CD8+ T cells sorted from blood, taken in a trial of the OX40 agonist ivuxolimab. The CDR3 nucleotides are TGCGCCAGCAGCCAAGACAGGGCAAACTATGGCTACACCTTC. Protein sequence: CASSQDRANYGYTF.